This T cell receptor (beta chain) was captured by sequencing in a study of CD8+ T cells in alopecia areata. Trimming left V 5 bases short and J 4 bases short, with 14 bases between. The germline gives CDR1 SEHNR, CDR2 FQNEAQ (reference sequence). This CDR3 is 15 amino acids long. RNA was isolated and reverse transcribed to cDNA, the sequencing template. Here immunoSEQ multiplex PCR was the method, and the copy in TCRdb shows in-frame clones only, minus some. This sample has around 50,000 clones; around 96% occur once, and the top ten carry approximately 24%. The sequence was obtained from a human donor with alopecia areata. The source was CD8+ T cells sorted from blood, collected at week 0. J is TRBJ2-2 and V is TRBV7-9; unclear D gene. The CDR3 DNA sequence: TGTGCCAGCAGCCCGACTTCGCGAATCACCGGGGAGCTGTTTTTT. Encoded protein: CASSPTSRITGELFF. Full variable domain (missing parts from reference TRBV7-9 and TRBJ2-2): DTGVSQNPRHKITKRGQNVTFRCDPISEHNRLYWYRQTLGQGPEFLTYFQNEAQLEKSRLLSDRFSAERPKGSFSTLEIQRTEQGDSAMYLCASSPTSRITGELFFGEGSRLTVL.